This TCR beta chain was sequenced for a study of cytomegalovirus exposure and HLA in healthy donors. Study-level points and caveats: When presence/absence was analysed, sequencing depth was taken to be roughly uniform across donors. In a later analysis, at a false discovery rate of 0.05, roughly 18,000 TCR beta sequences were associated with HLA alleles. Cytomegalovirus association was listed for around 170 TCR beta chains. One variant, a missense change in DCLRE1C, was linked in a later analysis to TCR beta V- and J-gene trimming.

In the PCR, 60 Vbeta and 13 Jbeta primers were used. Produced via immunoSEQ multiplex PCR; TCRdb's table is partial and in-frame only. The sample has over 150,000 clones; 80% are singletons. About this clone itself: Its specificity is unknown.

Germline CDR1 and CDR2: SGHNT and YENEEA. V lost 1 base and J lost 4, with 7 bases in between. CDR3 length: 13 amino acids. The gene calls are TRBV11-3 and TRBJ2-5, with a weak D call TRBD1 (6 bases). Sequenced input: PBMCs. This clonotype originated in a man aged 25 to 40 in good health and CMV-seronegative. CDR3 region: CASSLVRGETQYF. The DNA of the CDR3 is TGTGCCAGCAGCTTAGTCAGGGGAGAGACCCAGTACTTC.